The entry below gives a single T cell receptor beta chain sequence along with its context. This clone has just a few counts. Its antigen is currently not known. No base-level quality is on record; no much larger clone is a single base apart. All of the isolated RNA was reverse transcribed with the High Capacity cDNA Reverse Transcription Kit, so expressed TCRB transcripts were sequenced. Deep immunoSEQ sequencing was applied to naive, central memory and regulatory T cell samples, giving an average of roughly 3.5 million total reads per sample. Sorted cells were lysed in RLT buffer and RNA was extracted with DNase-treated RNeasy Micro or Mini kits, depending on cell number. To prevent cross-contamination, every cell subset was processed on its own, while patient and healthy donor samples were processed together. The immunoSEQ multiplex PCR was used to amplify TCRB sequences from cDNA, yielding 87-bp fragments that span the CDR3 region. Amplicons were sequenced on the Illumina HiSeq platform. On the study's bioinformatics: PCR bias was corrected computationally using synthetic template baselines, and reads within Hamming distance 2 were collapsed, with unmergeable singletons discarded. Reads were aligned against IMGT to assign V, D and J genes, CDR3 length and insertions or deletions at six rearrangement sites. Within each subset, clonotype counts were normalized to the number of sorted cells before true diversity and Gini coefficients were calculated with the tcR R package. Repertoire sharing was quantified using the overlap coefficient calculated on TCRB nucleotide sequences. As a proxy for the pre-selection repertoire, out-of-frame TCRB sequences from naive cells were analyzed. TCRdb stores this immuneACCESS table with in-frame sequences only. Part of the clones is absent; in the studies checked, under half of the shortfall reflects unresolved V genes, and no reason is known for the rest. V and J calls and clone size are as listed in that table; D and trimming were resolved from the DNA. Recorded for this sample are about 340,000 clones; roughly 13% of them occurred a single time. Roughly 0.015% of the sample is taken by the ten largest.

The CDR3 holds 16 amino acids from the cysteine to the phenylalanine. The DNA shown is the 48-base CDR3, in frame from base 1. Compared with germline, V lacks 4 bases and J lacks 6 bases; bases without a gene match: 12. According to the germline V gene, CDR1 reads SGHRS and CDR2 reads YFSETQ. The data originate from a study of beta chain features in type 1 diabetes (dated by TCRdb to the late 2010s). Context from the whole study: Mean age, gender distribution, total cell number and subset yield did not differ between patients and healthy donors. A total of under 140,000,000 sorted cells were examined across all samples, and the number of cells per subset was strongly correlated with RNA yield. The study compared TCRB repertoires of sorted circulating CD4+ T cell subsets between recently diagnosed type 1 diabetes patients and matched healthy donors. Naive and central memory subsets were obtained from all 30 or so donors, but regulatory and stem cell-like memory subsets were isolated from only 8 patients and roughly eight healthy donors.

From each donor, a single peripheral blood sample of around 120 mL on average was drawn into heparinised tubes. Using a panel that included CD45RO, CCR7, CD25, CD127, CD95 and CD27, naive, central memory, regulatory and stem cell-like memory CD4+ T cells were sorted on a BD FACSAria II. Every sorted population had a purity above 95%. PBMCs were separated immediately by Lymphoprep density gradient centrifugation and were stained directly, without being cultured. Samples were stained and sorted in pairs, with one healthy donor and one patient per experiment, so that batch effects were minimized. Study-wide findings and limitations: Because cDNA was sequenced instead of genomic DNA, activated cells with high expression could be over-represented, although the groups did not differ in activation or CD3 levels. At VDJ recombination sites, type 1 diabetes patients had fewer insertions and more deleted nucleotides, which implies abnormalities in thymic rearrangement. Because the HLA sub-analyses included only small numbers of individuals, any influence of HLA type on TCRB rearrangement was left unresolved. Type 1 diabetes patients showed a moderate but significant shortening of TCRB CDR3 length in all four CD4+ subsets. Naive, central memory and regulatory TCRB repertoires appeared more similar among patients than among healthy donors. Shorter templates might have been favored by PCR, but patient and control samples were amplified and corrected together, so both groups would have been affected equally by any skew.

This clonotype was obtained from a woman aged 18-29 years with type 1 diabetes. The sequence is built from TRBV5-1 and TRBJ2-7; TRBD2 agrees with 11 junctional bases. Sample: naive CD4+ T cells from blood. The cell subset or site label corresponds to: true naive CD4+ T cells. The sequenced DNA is TGCGCCAGCAGCCCCCGACTAGCGGGAAGGCCTTCCGAGCAGTACTTC. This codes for CASSPRLAGRPSEQYF.